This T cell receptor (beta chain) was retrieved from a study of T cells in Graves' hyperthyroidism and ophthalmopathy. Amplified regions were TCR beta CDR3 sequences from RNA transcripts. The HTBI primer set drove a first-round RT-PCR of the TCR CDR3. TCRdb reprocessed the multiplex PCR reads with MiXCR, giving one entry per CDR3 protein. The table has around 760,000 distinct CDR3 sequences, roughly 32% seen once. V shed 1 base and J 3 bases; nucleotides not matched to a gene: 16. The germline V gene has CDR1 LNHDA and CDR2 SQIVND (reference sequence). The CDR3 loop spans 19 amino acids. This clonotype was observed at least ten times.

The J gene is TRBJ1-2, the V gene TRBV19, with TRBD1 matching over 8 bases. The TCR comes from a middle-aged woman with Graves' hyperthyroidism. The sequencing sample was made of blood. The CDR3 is CASSIGSGQGNGMDYGYTF. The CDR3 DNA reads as TGTGCCAGTAGTATAGGTTCCGGACAGGGCAACGGGATGGACTATGGCTACACCTTC.